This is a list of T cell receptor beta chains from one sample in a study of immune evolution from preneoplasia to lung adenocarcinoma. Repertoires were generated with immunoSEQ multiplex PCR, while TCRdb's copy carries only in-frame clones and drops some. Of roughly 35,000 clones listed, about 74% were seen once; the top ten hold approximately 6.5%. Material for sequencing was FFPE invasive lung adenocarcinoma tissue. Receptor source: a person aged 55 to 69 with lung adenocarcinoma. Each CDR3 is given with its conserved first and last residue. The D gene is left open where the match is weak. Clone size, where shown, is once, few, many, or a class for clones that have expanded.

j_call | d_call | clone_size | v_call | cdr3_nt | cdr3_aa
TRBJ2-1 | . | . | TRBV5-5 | TGTGCCAGCAGCTTGGGGCTAGAGGAATACAATGAGCAGTTCTTC | CASSLGLEEYNEQFF
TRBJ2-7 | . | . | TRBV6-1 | TGTGCCAGCACGCGGTCCGTAGAATACGAGCAGTACTTC | CASTRSVEYEQYF
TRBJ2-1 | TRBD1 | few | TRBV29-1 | TGCAGCGTGGTCCCAGGGGGCCTTAATAATGAGCAGTTCTTC | CSVVPGGLNNEQFF
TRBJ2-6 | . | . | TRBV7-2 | TGTGCCAGCAGCTTAGTGGGTGCCTCTGGGGCCAACGTCCTGACTTTC | CASSLVGASGANVLTF
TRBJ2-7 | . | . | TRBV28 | TGTGCCAGCAGTTGGACAGGGAGGGGGTACGAGCAGTACTTC | CASSWTGRGYEQYF
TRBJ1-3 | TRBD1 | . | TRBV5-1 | TGCGCCAGCAGCTTACAGGGGATTGGAAACACCATATATTTT | CASSLQGIGNTIYF
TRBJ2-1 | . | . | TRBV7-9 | TGTGCCAGCAGCCCAGGGGGCGGGAGGGCCCTCAATGAGCAGTTCTTC | CASSPGGGRALNEQFF
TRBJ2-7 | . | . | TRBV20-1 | TGCAGTGCTCCGATAGGGGACCAGCAGTACTTC | CSAPIGDQQYF
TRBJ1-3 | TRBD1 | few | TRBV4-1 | TGCGCCAGCAGCCCCGGGACAGGGGAAGACACCATATATTTT | CASSPGTGEDTIYF
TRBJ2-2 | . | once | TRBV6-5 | TGTGCCAGCAGTTACGACACCACCGGGGAGCTGTTTTTT | CASSYDTTGELFF
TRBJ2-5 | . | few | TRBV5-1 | TGCGCCAGCAGCACACTCCTGGGAGAGACCCAGTACTTC | CASSTLLGETQYF
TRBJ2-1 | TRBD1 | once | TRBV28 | TGTGCCAGCAGGGGGACAGGGCATACCTACAATGAGCAGTTCTTC | CASRGTGHTYNEQFF
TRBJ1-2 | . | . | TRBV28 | TGTGCCAGCAGGCCATATCAGACTGGGGGCTACACCTTC | CASRPYQTGGYTF
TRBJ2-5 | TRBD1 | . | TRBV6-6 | TGTGCCAGCAGTTACGGGGGACAGCAAGAGACCCAGTACTTC | CASSYGGQQETQYF
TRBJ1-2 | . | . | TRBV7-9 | TGTGCCAGCAGCCCCGACGGGGGCAGTGGCTACTATGGCTACACCTTC | CASSPDGGSGYYGYTF
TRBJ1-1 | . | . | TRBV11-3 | TGTGCCAGCAGACCAACGACAGGGAACACTGAAGCTTTCTTT | CASRPTTGNTEAFF
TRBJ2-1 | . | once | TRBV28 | TGTGCCAGCAGTCTAGGGACGAATGAGCAGTTCTTC | CASSLGTNEQFF
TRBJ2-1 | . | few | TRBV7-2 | TGTGCCAGCAGCTTAGTCGGCGGAGGGACCCCTGGCTCCTACAATGAGCAGTTCTTC | CASSLVGGGTPGSYNEQFF
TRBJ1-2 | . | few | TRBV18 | TGTGCCAGCTCACTTAGGGACAATCACTATGGCTACACCTTC | CASSLRDNHYGYTF
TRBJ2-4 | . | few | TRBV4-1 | TGCGCCAGCAGCCAAGATGCCGTAGCCAAAAACATTCAGTACTTC | CASSQDAVAKNIQYF
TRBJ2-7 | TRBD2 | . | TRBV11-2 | TGTGCCAGCAGCTCCTGGACTAGCCAAAACGAGCAGTACTTC | CASSSWTSQNEQYF
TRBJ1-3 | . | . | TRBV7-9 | TGTGCCAGCAGTGATCGACAAGCTGGAAACACCATATATTTT | CASSDRQAGNTIYF
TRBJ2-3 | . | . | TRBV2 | TGTGCCAGCAGTGAGGTTCTATACACAGATACGCAGTATTTT | CASSEVLYTDTQYF
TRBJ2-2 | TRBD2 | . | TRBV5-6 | TGTGCCAGCACCCGGGGGGGGGTCTGGACCGGGGAGCTGTTTTTT | CASTRGGVWTGELFF
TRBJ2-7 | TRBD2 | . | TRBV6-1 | TGTGCCAGCAGGGGCTCCGGGAGGGGGGTCTACGAGCAGTACTTC | CASRGSGRGVYEQYF
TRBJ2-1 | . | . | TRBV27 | TGTGCCAGCAGTTTAGACCCCGACAGGCGCTACAATGAGCAGTTCTTC | CASSLDPDRRYNEQFF
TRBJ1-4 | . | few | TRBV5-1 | TGCGCCAGCAGCTTACAGGGATCCAATGAAAAACTGTTTTTT | CASSLQGSNEKLFF
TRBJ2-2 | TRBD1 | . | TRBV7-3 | TGTGCCAGCAGCCCCGGGACAGGATTAAGTCCCGGGGAGCTGTTTTTT | CASSPGTGLSPGELFF
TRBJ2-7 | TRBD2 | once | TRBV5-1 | TGCGCCAGCAGCTTTCTAGCGGGACCTTACGAGCAGTACTTC | CASSFLAGPYEQYF
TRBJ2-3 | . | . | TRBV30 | TGTGCCTGGAGTTTAGGGGGGACAGATACGCAGTATTTT | CAWSLGGTDTQYF
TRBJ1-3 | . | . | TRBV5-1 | TGCGCCAGCAGGCCCGACAGCTCTGGAAACACCATATATTTT | CASRPDSSGNTIYF
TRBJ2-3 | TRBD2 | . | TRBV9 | TGTGCCAGCAGCGTAAGTGGGAGGGCTCGAACAGATACGCAGTATTTT | CASSVSGRARTDTQYF
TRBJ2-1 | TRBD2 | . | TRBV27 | TGTGCCAGCAGGTCGGCGGGACTAGTGGTTGAGCAGTTCTTC | CASRSAGLVVEQFF
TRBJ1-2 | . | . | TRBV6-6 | TGTGCCAGCAGGAACCACCTGCTCTATGGCTACACCTTC | CASRNHLLYGYTF
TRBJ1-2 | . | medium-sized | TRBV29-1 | TGCAGCGTTAAGATGCCTTGGGGCTACACCTTC | CSVKMPWGYTF
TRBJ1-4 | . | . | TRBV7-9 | TGTGCCAGCAGCTTATCCTCTACAACTAATGAAAAACTGTTTTTT | CASSLSSTTNEKLFF
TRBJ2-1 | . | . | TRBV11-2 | TGTGCCAGCAGCTTAGTCCCGACGGACAATGAGCAGTTCTTC | CASSLVPTDNEQFF
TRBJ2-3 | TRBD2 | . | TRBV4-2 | TGTGCCAGCAGCTCCGGGACTAGCGGGAAGGCAGATACGCAGTATTTT | CASSSGTSGKADTQYF
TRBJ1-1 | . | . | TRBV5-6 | TGTGCCAGCAGCCGCCCCAGGGTAAACACTGAAGCTTTCTTT | CASSRPRVNTEAFF
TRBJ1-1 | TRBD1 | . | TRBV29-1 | TGCAGCGCAGACAGGGGGCAATGGACTGAAGCTTTCTTT | CSADRGQWTEAFF
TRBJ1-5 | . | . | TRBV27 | TGTGCCAGCAGTACTCTCAATCAGCCCCAGCATTTT | CASSTLNQPQHF
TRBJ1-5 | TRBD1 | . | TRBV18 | TGTGCCAGCTCACCACTAGGACAGGGGGCCCAGTCCCAGCATTTT | CASSPLGQGAQSQHF
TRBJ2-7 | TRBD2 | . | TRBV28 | TGTGCCAGCAGTCAAACTAGCGGGGGCTCCTACGAGCAGTACTTC | CASSQTSGGSYEQYF
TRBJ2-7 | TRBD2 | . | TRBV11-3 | TGTGCCAGCAGCTTAGGCTGGGGGGGGTACGAGCAGTACTTC | CASSLGWGGYEQYF
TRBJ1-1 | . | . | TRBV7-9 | TGTGCCAGCAGCCAAGAGGGCAGGGGTGTTCGTCCTGAAGCTTTCTTT | CASSQEGRGVRPEAFF
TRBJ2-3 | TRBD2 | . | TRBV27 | TGTGCCAGCAGTTTATGGCGGGAGATAGATACGCAGTATTTT | CASSLWREIDTQYF
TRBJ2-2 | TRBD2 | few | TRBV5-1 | TGCGCCAGCAGCCCGGGGGAGTTGCGGGAGGCTACCGGGGAGCTGTTTTTT | CASSPGELREATGELFF
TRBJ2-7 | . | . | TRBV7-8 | TGTGCCAGCAGCACTTGGGGGAAATCCTACGAGCAGTACTTC | CASSTWGKSYEQYF
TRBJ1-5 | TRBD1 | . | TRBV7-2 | TGTGCCAGCAGCTCGACAGGGGGTAGCAATCAGCCCCAGCATTTT | CASSSTGGSNQPQHF
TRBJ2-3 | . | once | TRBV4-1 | TGCGCCAGCAGCCGGGTGCAGACTAGCACAGATACGCAGTATTTT | CASSRVQTSTDTQYF
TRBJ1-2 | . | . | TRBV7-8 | TGTGCCAGCAGCCAAACGACAGGCATTAACTATGGCTACACCTTC | CASSQTTGINYGYTF
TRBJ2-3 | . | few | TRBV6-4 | TGTGCCAGCAGTGATAGCGAGAGGAGCACAGATACGCAGTATTTT | CASSDSERSTDTQYF
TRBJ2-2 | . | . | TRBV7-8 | TGTGCCAGCAGCTATCTCAGGGGCGATGGTGGCGGGGAGCTGTTTTTT | CASSYLRGDGGGELFF
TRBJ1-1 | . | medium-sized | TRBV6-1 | TGTGCCAGCAGTGAAAATCCAGGGGATCGGACTGAAGCTTTCTTT | CASSENPGDRTEAFF
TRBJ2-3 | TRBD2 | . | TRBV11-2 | TGTGCCAGCAGCTTAGATGTTAGCGGGAGTACGAAGTATTTT | CASSLDVSGSTKYF
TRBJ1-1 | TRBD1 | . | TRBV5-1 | TGCGCCAGCAGCTTTGGGACAGGGAGAAGGAACACTGAAGCTTTCTTT | CASSFGTGRRNTEAFF
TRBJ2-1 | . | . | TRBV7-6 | TGTGCCAGCAGCCTCAGTACGACGGGGCGCGATGAGCAGTTCTTC | CASSLSTTGRDEQFF